The sequence of this T cell receptor (beta chain) was determined in a study of blood T cell repertoires in COVID-19. CDR1 is SGHRS and CDR2 is YFSETQ in the germline V gene. This CDR3 spans 15 amino acids. The V gene end was trimmed by 1 base and the J gene end by 5 bases; junction bases not matched to a gene: 9. The assay was immunoSEQ multiplex PCR, and TCRdb's table has in-frame clones only and misses some. The repertoire holds a few hundred thousand clones, with approximately 86% as singletons. Sequenced: peripheral blood. V is TRBV5-1 and J is TRBJ2-7; 7 positions match TRBD1. The receptor was isolated from a woman aged 30 to 39 with COVID-19, enrolled during active disease. CDR3 DNA: TGCGCCAGCAGCTTGAAGGGACAGACGTCAAACGAGCAGTACTTC. Translating it yields CASSLKGQTSNEQYF. Together with reference TRBV5-1 and TRBJ2-7, the CDR3 gives the full variable domain: KAGVTQTPRYLIKTRGQQVTLSCSPISGHRSVSWYQQTPGQGLQFLFEYFSETQRNKGNFPGRFSGRQFSNSRSEMNVSTLELGDSALYLCASSLKGQTSNEQYFGPGTRLTVT.